Listed below are T cell receptor beta chains from one sample, sequenced in a study of CD8 T cells in Susac syndrome. TCRdb independently ran MiXCR on the immunoSEQ multiplex PCR reads; one entry per CDR3 protein. Here the sample spans roughly 170,000 distinct CDR3 sequences, about 94% being singletons. The specimen was CD4+ T cells from PBMCs. The receptor source for this set is a human donor with multiple sclerosis. The CDR3 runs from the conserved cysteine through the conserved F or W. Each record gives: V gene, clone size, J gene, D gene, CDR3 protein, CDR3 DNA. D genes are given only for firm matches. Rows give clone size only sometimes, using once, few, many, or a class for an expanded clone.

TRBV7-2,-,TRBJ1-4,-,CASSLVGGEKLFF,TGTGCCAGCAGCTTAGTGGGTGGAGAAAAACTGTTTTTT
TRBV2,-,TRBJ2-3,-,CASSVEGTDTQYF,TGTGCCAGCAGTGTAGAGGGCACAGATACGCAGTATTTT
TRBV24-1,once,TRBJ1-1,TRBD1,CATSLTGGTEAFF,TGTGCCACCAGCTTAACAGGGGGCACTGAAGCTTTCTTT
TRBV9,-,TRBJ2-4,-,CASSGSKNIQYF,TGTGCCAGCTCAGGGTCCAAAAACATTCAGTACTTC
TRBV5-6,-,TRBJ1-2,-,CASSEVGWNYGYTF,TGTGCCAGCAGCGAGGTGGGATGGAACTATGGCTACACCTTC
TRBV12-3/TRBV12-4,-,TRBJ2-7,-,CASRPYISYEQYF,TGTGCCAGCAGACCCTACATATCCTACGAGCAGTACTTC
TRBV5-1,-,TRBJ2-3,-,CASSLGPGRTDTQYF,TGCGCCAGCAGCTTAGGGCCAGGGCGGACAGATACGCAGTATTTT
TRBV6-6,few,TRBJ1-1,-,CASSFVMNTEAFF,TGTGCCAGCAGTTTCGTTATGAACACTGAAGCTTTCTTT
TRBV4-3,-,TRBJ2-5,TRBD1,CASSQVGTGGETQYF,TGCGCCAGCAGCCAAGTCGGGACAGGGGGAGAGACCCAGTACTTC
TRBV6-1,-,TRBJ2-1,-,CASRRAGGLSSYNEQFF,TGTGCCAGCAGGAGAGCCGGGGGGCTAAGCTCCTACAATGAGCAGTTCTTC
TRBV6-2/TRBV6-3,-,TRBJ2-1,TRBD2,CASRISGTGYNEQFF,TGTGCCAGCAGGATTAGCGGGACCGGGTACAATGAGCAGTTCTTC
TRBV18,-,TRBJ1-2,-,CASSIGDSYGYTF,TGTGCCAGCTCAATAGGGGATTCCTATGGCTACACCTTC
TRBV28,-,TRBJ2-5,TRBD2,CASSLLAGGQETQYF,TGTGCCAGCAGTTTGCTGGCGGGAGGTCAAGAGACCCAGTACTTC
TRBV29-1,-,TRBJ2-1,TRBD2,CSASGFSEQFF,TGCAGCGCTAGCGGGTTCAGTGAGCAGTTCTTC
TRBV6-2/TRBV6-3,-,TRBJ2-5,-,CASSYPPETQYF,TGTGCCAGCAGTTACCCCCCGGAGACCCAGTACTTC
TRBV28,once,TRBJ1-1,-,CASSPMGFLGTEAFF,TGTGCAAGCTCCCCGATGGGATTTCTGGGGACTGAAGCTTTCTTT
TRBV5-4,few,TRBJ2-5,-,CASSPSRQETQYF,TGTGCCAGCAGCCCCAGCCGGCAAGAGACCCAGTACTTC